The text below deals with one TCR beta chain. TCRdb itself ran the RT-PCR reads through MiXCR, one entry per CDR3 protein. Of 860,000 or so distinct CDR3 sequences listed, around 21% were seen once; the top ten hold roughly a tenth. The data were obtained in a study of response to subunit inactivated influenza vaccine. The CDR3 has 15 residues. Germline-derived CDR1 and CDR2 are SGDLS and YYNGEE. Unmatched junction bases numbered 4, after V lost 4 bases and J lost 0 bases. The material sequenced was PBMCs from blood, taken around 5 days after vaccination. V gene TRBV9 combines with J gene TRBJ2-7, with TRBD2 matching over 10 bases. The receptor comes from a man aged 50 or older who received an inactivated influenza vaccine. The DNA of the CDR3 is TGTGCCAGCAGCCCGACTAGCGGGTTCTCCTACGAGCAGTACTTC. Translated: CASSPTSGFSYEQYF. Supplemented by reference TRBV9 and TRBJ2-7, the full variable domain reads DSGVTQTPKHLITATGQRVTLRCSPRSGDLSVYWYQQSLDQGLQFLIQYYNGEERAKGNILERFSAQQFPDLHSELNLSSLELGDSALYFCASSPTSGFSYEQYFGPGTRLTVT.